This T cell receptor (beta chain) was sequenced in a study of cytotoxic CD8 clonotypes in ibrutinib-treated CLL. Profiling relied on immunoSEQ multiplex PCR, and the TCRdb table lists in-frame clones only, not all of them. The table records tens of thousands of clones, approximately 54% of them present only once. The sample here was PBMCs, taken after 12 months of ibrutinib treatment. The TCR comes from a human donor with chronic lymphocytic leukemia.

In nucleotides, the CDR3 is TGTGCCAGCTCACTTGAAGGGCCAGGGAAGGAGACCCAGTACTTC. This gives the protein CASSLEGPGKETQYF. The chain links TRBV18 to TRBJ2-5; tentative D call: TRBD1 (5 bases). The CDR3 is 15 residues long. The ends were cut back, 4 bases at V and 5 bases at J, with 17 bases in the middle. Germline-derived CDR1 and CDR2 are KGHSH and LQKENI.